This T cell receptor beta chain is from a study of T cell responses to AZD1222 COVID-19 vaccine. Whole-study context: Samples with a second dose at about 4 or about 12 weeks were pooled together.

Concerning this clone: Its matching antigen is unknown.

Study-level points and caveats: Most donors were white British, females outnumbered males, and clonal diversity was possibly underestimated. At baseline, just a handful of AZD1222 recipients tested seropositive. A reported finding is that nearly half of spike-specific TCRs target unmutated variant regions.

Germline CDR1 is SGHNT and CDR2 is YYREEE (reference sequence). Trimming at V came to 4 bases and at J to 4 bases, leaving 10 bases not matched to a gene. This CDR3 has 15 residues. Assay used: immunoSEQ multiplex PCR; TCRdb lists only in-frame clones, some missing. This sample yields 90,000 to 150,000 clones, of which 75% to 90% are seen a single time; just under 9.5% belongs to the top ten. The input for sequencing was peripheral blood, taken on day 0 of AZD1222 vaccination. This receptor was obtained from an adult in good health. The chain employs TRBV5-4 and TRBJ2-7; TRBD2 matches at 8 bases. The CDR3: CASSPGGLAEYEQYF. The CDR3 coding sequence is TGTGCCAGCAGCCCGGGAGGGCTAGCGGAGTACGAGCAGTACTTC.